This record looks at one T cell receptor (beta chain) sequence and its context. The data originate from a study of shared T cell receptors in the human thymus. The CDR3 sequence is 13 residues long. The protocol was immunoSEQ multiplex PCR, while the TCRdb copy is restricted to in-frame clones and leaves out a portion. The data contain under 850,000 clones, 85% to 90% of them seen just once; the ten biggest clones take up around 0.01%. These data were also filed under a second study, of human thymus T cells. That source adds: The study used thymus tissue resected during corrective heart surgery. Related work showed strongly overlapping thymic repertoires across unrelated individuals.

The source material was thymocytes. The receptor was isolated from a boy less than two years old with a congenital heart defect. This sequence joins TRBV21-1 and TRBJ2-3; TRBD2, the D gene given by the table, was not confirmed from the DNA. TRBV21-1 is a documented pseudogene. The CDR3 DNA reads as TGTGCCAGCAGTAGCGGGACCACAGATACGCAGTATTTT. It is translated as CASSSGTTDTQYF.